A selection of T cell receptor beta chains follows, all from one sample in a study of T cell changes during pregnancy in multiple sclerosis. Assay used: immunoSEQ multiplex PCR; TCRdb lists only in-frame clones, some missing. The repertoire has tens of thousands of clones, about 93% of them found once; the top ten carry about 2.6%. The sample here was CD8+ T cells from peripheral blood mononuclear cells, taken in the third trimester of pregnancy. Source of these receptors: a female donor with multiple sclerosis, enrolled in a pregnancy study. CDR3s include the opening cysteine and the closing phenylalanine or tryptophan. Fields, in order: J gene, V gene, D gene, clone size, CDR3 protein, CDR3 DNA. The D gene is left open where the match is weak. The size entry is marked missing in some rows and otherwise reads once, few, many or a size class.

TRBJ2-3 TRBV18 - - CASSLGTDTQYF TGTGCCAGCTCACTCGGCACAGATACGCAGTATTTT
TRBJ2-7 TRBV7-9 - - CASSSGGLNYEQYF TGTGCCAGCAGCTCCGGGGGTTTAAACTACGAGCAGTACTTC
TRBJ2-1 TRBV2 TRBD1 - CASSETGSSYNEQFF TGTGCCAGCAGTGAGACAGGGAGCTCCTACAATGAGCAGTTCTTC
TRBJ2-7 TRBV9 - - CASSVDLSSYEQYF TGTGCCAGCAGCGTAGATCTCAGTTCCTACGAGCAGTACTTC
TRBJ2-7 TRBV19 - - CASSIEVSPRSYEQYF TGTGCCAGTAGTATAGAGGTTAGCCCTAGGTCCTACGAGCAGTACTTC
TRBJ2-7 TRBV2 TRBD2 - CASSDGGSRSYEQYF TGTGCCAGCAGTGACGGGGGGAGTAGGTCCTACGAGCAGTACTTC
TRBJ2-1 TRBV30 TRBD2 - CAWTGLAGYNEQFF TGTGCCTGGACCGGACTAGCGGGGTACAATGAGCAGTTCTTC
TRBJ1-4 TRBV5-5 - few CASSQAMGYNGEKLFF TGTGCCAGCAGCCAGGCAATGGGTTACAACGGTGAAAAACTGTTTTTT
TRBJ2-1 TRBV27 TRBD2 - CASSFPSGEQFF TGTGCCAGCAGTTTTCCTAGCGGCGAGCAGTTCTTC
TRBJ1-1 TRBV19 - few CASSITGGENTEAFF TGTGCCAGTAGTATTACCGGGGGTGAAAACACTGAAGCTTTCTTT
TRBJ2-3 TRBV10-2 TRBD2 once CASVLAASTDTQYF TGCGCCAGCGTTCTAGCGGCTAGCACAGATACGCAGTATTTT
TRBJ2-1 TRBV5-1 TRBD2 - CASSLVGAPMAGDNEQFF TGCGCCAGCAGCTTGGTAGGCGCTCCGATGGCGGGAGACAATGAGCAGTTCTTC
TRBJ1-1 TRBV7-9 TRBD1 few CASSSKDRAEAFF TGTGCCAGCAGCTCCAAGGACAGGGCTGAAGCTTTCTTT
TRBJ2-1 TRBV19 - - CASSIGTYTYNEQFF TGTGCCAGTAGTATCGGGACTTACACCTACAATGAGCAGTTCTTC
TRBJ2-3 TRBV15 - - CATSRVPRGDRDTQYF TGTGCCACCAGCAGAGTACCCCGGGGGGACAGGGATACGCAGTATTTT
TRBJ1-5 TRBV4-2 - - CASSQDRKWPQHF TGTGCCAGCAGCCAAGATAGAAAGTGGCCCCAGCATTTT
TRBJ2-1 TRBV5-5 TRBD2 - CASSLGLAGDGSYNEQFF TGTGCCAGCAGCTTGGGGTTGGCGGGGGACGGTTCTTACAATGAGCAGTTCTTC
TRBJ2-7 TRBV4-3 - - CASSQARDYEQYF TGCGCCAGCAGCCAAGCGAGGGATTACGAGCAGTACTTC
TRBJ2-2 TRBV5-1 TRBD1 - CASSFGQGAITGELFF TGCGCCAGCAGCTTCGGCCAGGGGGCTATCACCGGGGAGCTGTTTTTT
TRBJ1-5 TRBV28 TRBD1 - CASSSSYRGISNQPQHF TGTGCCAGCAGTTCCTCGTACAGGGGGATTAGCAATCAGCCCCAGCATTTT
TRBJ2-2 TRBV11-2 TRBD2 - CASSPGGVGELFF TGTGCCAGCAGTCCTGGGGGGGTCGGGGAGCTGTTTTTT
TRBJ2-7 TRBV10-1 - - CASSVRQDSYEQYF TGCGCCAGCAGTGTTAGACAAGACTCCTACGAGCAGTACTTC
TRBJ1-5 TRBV30 TRBD1 few CAWRNTGGGRQPQHF TGTGCCTGGAGGAATACAGGGGGCGGGCGTCAGCCCCAGCATTTT
TRBJ2-5 TRBV6-1 TRBD2 - CASSEARGGEQETQYF TGTGCCAGCAGTGAAGCGCGGGGAGGGGAACAAGAGACCCAGTACTTC
TRBJ2-1 TRBV9 - - CASSTTSYNEQFF TGTGCCAGCAGCACTACGAGCTACAATGAGCAGTTCTTC
TRBJ2-2 TRBV19 TRBD2 - CASSMGLAGGNGELFF TGTGCCAGTAGTATGGGACTAGCGGGAGGTAACGGGGAGCTGTTTTTT
TRBJ2-1 TRBV9 TRBD2 - CASSVVVRSGTSSYNEQFF TGTGCCAGCAGCGTAGTTGTCAGAAGCGGGACTAGCTCCTACAATGAGCAGTTCTTC
TRBJ2-7 TRBV11-3 - - CASSLGLGTAYEQYF TGTGCCAGCAGCTTGGGACTCGGGACAGCCTACGAGCAGTACTTC
TRBJ2-2 TRBV7-6 - - CASSLGPGGTGELFF TGTGCCAGCAGCTTAGGTCCAGGGGGGACCGGGGAGCTGTTTTTT
TRBJ2-1 TRBV6-5 - - CASRGTNPYNEQFF TGTGCCAGCAGAGGGACAAACCCATACAATGAGCAGTTCTTC
TRBJ2-1 TRBV29-1 TRBD2 - CSVEGLADYNEQFF TGCAGCGTTGAAGGCCTAGCGGATTACAATGAGCAGTTCTTC
TRBJ2-1 TRBV27 TRBD2 - CASSSAGDRTEQFF TGTGCCAGCAGTTCGGCGGGAGACCGAACTGAGCAGTTCTTC
TRBJ2-5 TRBV11-2 - - CASSPRSGGETQYF TGTGCCAGCAGCCCGCGGAGTGGCGGTGAGACCCAGTACTTC
TRBJ2-2 TRBV7-9 - once CASSFPRGGTGELFF TGTGCCAGCAGTTTTCCTAGAGGTGGGACCGGGGAGCTGTTTTTT
TRBJ2-1 TRBV2 - - CASSLVLSYNEQFF TGTGCCAGCAGTCTAGTCCTTTCCTACAATGAGCAGTTCTTC
TRBJ1-2 TRBV5-1 - once CASSYEDSWVYGYTF TGCGCCAGCAGCTACGAGGACAGCTGGGTCTATGGCTACACCTTC
TRBJ2-1 TRBV15 - - CATSRVGGPYNEQFF TGTGCCACCAGCAGAGTTGGGGGCCCATACAATGAGCAGTTCTTC
TRBJ1-3 TRBV18 - - CASSPAVISGNTIYF TGTGCCAGCTCACCGGCGGTCATCTCTGGAAACACCATATATTTT
TRBJ1-1 TRBV29-1 TRBD1 - CSVRLGTGGAEAFF TGCAGCGTTCGCCTGGGGACAGGGGGGGCTGAAGCTTTCTTT
TRBJ1-3 TRBV25-1 - few CASSEGSGQPGNTIYF TGTGCCAGCAGTGAAGGAAGCGGGCAGCCTGGAAACACCATATATTTT
TRBJ2-7 TRBV29-1 - - CSVSAPSKSYEQYF TGCAGCGTCTCCGCGCCCTCTAAGTCCTACGAGCAGTACTTC